This TCR beta chain originates from a study of regulatory T cells in long-lasting Graves disease (dated by TCRdb to the early 2020s). Looking at the study overall: To count as having persistent Graves' disease, a patient had to have received antithyroid drug treatment for over 5 years with TSH receptor autoantibodies remaining persistently positive. Patients with persistent Graves' disease were compared with patients with newly diagnosed Graves' disease using TCR sequencing and RNA sequencing of peripheral blood. The study was conducted in China and was registered as a clinical trial. A total of about 35 samples underwent TCR sequencing, from 13 patients with persistent Graves' disease and roughly 20 patients with newly diagnosed Graves' disease. Antithyroid drugs had been taken for approximately ten years on average by persistent Graves' disease patients in the clinical cohort. Overall results and qualifications from the work: As a limitation, the authors acknowledged that the small sample size may reduce accuracy. A larger number of public clonotypes was shared among persistent patients (over 2,500) than among newly diagnosed patients (roughly 1,000). Persistent Graves' disease patients showed lower TCR Shannon entropy and fewer highly expanded clones than newly diagnosed patients, suggesting clonal expansion. Preferential use of TRBV28, TRBJ1-2 and TRBJ2-5 was observed in persistent disease, whereas TRBV20-1 and TRBJ2-1 were favored in newly diagnosed disease. Sequencing and analysis were restricted to the TCR beta chain. Only peripheral blood was studied, because thyroid tissue, the primary lesion, was inaccessible.

The sample's time point label, decoded: persistent/refractory GD, antithyroid drugs over 5 years with positive TRAb. For both TCR sequencing and RNA sequencing, RNA was extracted from PBMCs in TRIzol. Graves' disease was diagnosed according to American Thyroid Association guidelines. The patients came from an endocrinology department in Xi'an, China. Each patient gave roughly 10 milliliters of peripheral blood, collected in an EDTA anticoagulant tube. Ficoll Paque Plus density gradient separation was used to isolate PBMCs, and no further T cell sorting was done. An Agilent 2100 Bioanalyzer and agarose gel were used to check RNA quality, and a NanoDrop 2000 was used to measure RNA concentration. Of note for this clonotype: Its antigen remains undetermined. Base quality data are lacking; no much larger clone is found one base away.

Library generation was performed with multiplex PCR. The sample was run on an Illumina HiSeq 4000. TCR beta libraries were built with iRepertoire HTBI primers and Arm-PCR amplification of CDR3 regions. Gel purification was performed on PCR products prior to sequencing. For the original study's pipeline: Across samples, roughly 60 TRBV and 12 to 15 TRBJ segments were identified and used for gene usage analysis of CDR3 amino acid clonotypes. Filtered high-quality paired reads were merged into contigs using COPE and FqMerger. BLAST was used to align contigs to the IMGT TRBV, TRBD and TRBJ reference genes, and CDR3 was defined following IMGT. Clonotypes above 0.1% frequency were classified as highly expanded clones. Repertoire diversity was measured by Shannon entropy, and V-J evenness by the Gini coefficient. Clonotypes shared by more than one individual were considered public. The public reads were reanalyzed by TCRdb: fastp trimming at Q25, MiXCR alignment, in-frame beta chains only. Identical CDR3 protein sequences are pooled into one entry, listed with their most common genes and DNA. The V and J calls shown here were made by TCRdb, not taken from the authors' results. The sample has roughly 500,000 distinct CDR3 sequences on record, less than 25% of them singletons. The top ten clonotypes cover about an eighth of the sample.

Cut back by 1 base and 7 bases, the V and J ends lie 7 bases apart. Including the terminal cysteine and phenylalanine, the CDR3 comprises 13 residues. Only the CDR3 portion is preserved as DNA: 39 bases, with reading frame beginning at the first base. In the germline V gene, CDR1 corresponds to MNHEY and CDR2 to SVGAGI. The sequence is built from TRBV6-5 and TRBJ2-2; no D gene can be assigned with confidence. The sample was peripheral blood mononuclear cells (PBMCs), taken when the disease was refractory, from a patient treated with antithyroid drugs. This clonotype originated in a female donor with Graves disease. The DNA is as follows: TGTGCCAGCAGTTACTACGGGCTCGGGGAGCTGTTTTTT. It specifies CASSYYGLGELFF.